Listed below are T cell receptor beta chains from one sample, sequenced in a study of beta chain features in type 1 diabetes. The table came from immunoSEQ multiplex PCR; TCRdb's copy has only in-frame clones and leaves some out. The sample carries 600,000 to 750,000 clones, over 10% recorded once. The sample comprised naive CD4+ T cells from blood. These receptors all stem from a man aged 30-40 years with type 1 diabetes. Each CDR3 is given with its conserved first and last residue. A D gene is named only where the DNA matches it firmly. The size entry is marked missing in some rows and otherwise reads once, few, many or a size class.

j_call | clone_size | v_call | d_call | cdr3_length | cdr3_aa | cdr3_nt
TRBJ2-3 | few | TRBV5-1 | - | 15 | CASRPGGLDTDTQYF | TGCGCCAGCAGGCCCGGGGGACTGGACACAGATACGCAGTATTTT
TRBJ2-3 | - | TRBV7-9 | TRBD1 | 15 | CASNDRGSNTDTQYF | TGTGCCAGCAACGACAGGGGGTCGAACACAGATACGCAGTATTTT
TRBJ1-1 | few | TRBV15 | - | 12 | CATSTNPGKAFF | TGTGCCACCAGCACAAACCCCGGGAAAGCTTTCTTT
TRBJ2-2 | - | TRBV29-1 | - | 12 | CSVERGTGELFF | TGCAGCGTTGAACGGGGTACCGGGGAGCTGTTTTTT
TRBJ2-3 | few | TRBV6-5 | TRBD1 | 15 | CASRGQGALTDTQYF | TGTGCCAGCAGAGGGCAGGGGGCTTTGACAGATACGCAGTATTTT
TRBJ1-3 | few | TRBV5-1 | - | 15 | CASSLHESSGNTIYF | TGCGCCAGCAGCTTGCATGAGTCCTCTGGAAACACCATATATTTT
TRBJ1-2 | few | TRBV7-3 | TRBD1 | 15 | CASSSTGQGRRGYTF | TGTGCCAGCAGCTCTACCGGACAGGGTCGAAGGGGCTACACCTTC
TRBJ2-1 | - | TRBV9 | - | 14 | CASSVGTAYNEQFF | TGTGCCAGCAGCGTAGGGACTGCCTACAATGAGCAGTTCTTC
TRBJ2-1 | - | TRBV28 | TRBD2 | 15 | CASSLGGGSYNEQFF | TGTGCCAGCAGTTTAGGGGGGGGTTCCTACAATGAGCAGTTCTTC
TRBJ2-5 | few | TRBV4-2 | - | 15 | CASSFSGTMQETQYF | TGTGCCAGCAGCTTCTCCGGGACAATGCAAGAGACCCAGTACTTC
TRBJ2-3 | few | TRBV20-1 | - | 11 | CSARDPDTQYF | TGCAGTGCTAGAGATCCAGATACGCAGTATTTT
TRBJ1-2 | few | TRBV19 | - | 14 | CASTKGGGLEGYTF | TGTGCCAGTACCAAAGGGGGAGGTCTGGAAGGCTACACCTTC
TRBJ2-1 | - | TRBV9 | - | 14 | CASSVVGENNEQFF | TGTGCCAGCAGCGTGGTAGGGGAGAACAATGAGCAGTTCTTC
TRBJ2-1 | - | TRBV20-1 | - | 10 | CSATGAQQFF | TGCAGTGCTACGGGGGCCCAGCAGTTCTTC
TRBJ1-2 | few | TRBV19 | - | 13 | CASTVGLSTSYTF | TGTGCCAGTACCGTCGGACTGAGTACTAGCTACACCTTC
TRBJ1-1 | - | TRBV19 | - | 14 | CASSITGSGAEAFF | TGTGCCAGTAGTATAACAGGATCCGGGGCTGAAGCTTTCTTT
TRBJ1-4 | - | TRBV4-1 | TRBD1 | 17 | CASSQEPNRGNWEKLFF | TGCGCCAGCAGCCAAGAACCGAACAGGGGGAATTGGGAAAAACTGTTTTTT
TRBJ2-3 | few | TRBV4-2 | - | 17 | CASSQDETGFFTDTQYF | TGTGCCAGCAGCCAAGATGAGACTGGCTTCTTTACAGATACGCAGTATTTT
TRBJ2-3 | - | TRBV29-1 | - | 11 | CSAALSDTQYF | TGCAGCGCCGCCTTATCCGATACGCAGTATTTT
TRBJ2-1 | few | TRBV10-3 | TRBD1 | 14 | CATQSGQGNNEQFF | TGTGCCACCCAATCAGGACAGGGAAACAATGAGCAGTTCTTC
TRBJ2-5 | - | TRBV29-1 | - | 14 | CSVEGQENSETQYF | TGCAGCGTTGAAGGACAGGAGAATTCGGAGACCCAGTACTTC
TRBJ2-7 | - | TRBV30 | - | 12 | CAWSGESWEQYF | TGTGCCTGGAGCGGGGAGTCTTGGGAGCAGTACTTC
TRBJ2-7 | - | TRBV28 | - | 15 | CASSLSGAGSYEQYF | TGTGCCAGCAGTTTATCAGGGGCTGGCTCCTACGAGCAGTACTTC
TRBJ1-2 | - | TRBV6-5 | - | 14 | CASRPQVGFYGYTF | TGTGCCAGCAGACCACAGGTGGGCTTTTATGGCTACACCTTC
TRBJ1-2 | - | TRBV5-6 | TRBD1 | 14 | CASSLGQGGYGYTF | TGTGCCAGCAGCTTGGGACAGGGGGGCTATGGCTACACCTTC
TRBJ2-2 | - | TRBV14 | TRBD2 | 16 | CASSQERRGATGELFF | TGTGCCAGCAGCCAAGAACGGCGGGGGGCCACCGGGGAGCTGTTTTTT
TRBJ1-1 | - | TRBV10-3 | - | 15 | CAISELTTGNTEAFF | TGTGCCATCAGTGAGCTAACGACGGGGAACACTGAAGCTTTCTTT
TRBJ2-1 | - | TRBV9 | TRBD1 | 16 | CASSPIGTGWLNEQFF | TGTGCCAGCAGCCCTATCGGGACAGGGTGGTTGAATGAGCAGTTCTTC
TRBJ2-5 | - | TRBV5-1 | TRBD2 | 17 | CASSLFGLAGLQETQYF | TGCGCCAGCAGCCTGTTCGGACTAGCGGGTCTGCAAGAGACCCAGTACTTC
TRBJ2-6 | - | TRBV5-6 | TRBD1 | 17 | CASSMDRVGSGANVLTF | TGTGCCAGCAGCATGGACAGGGTAGGGTCTGGGGCCAACGTCCTGACTTTC
TRBJ2-2 | - | TRBV7-9 | - | 16 | CASSLTLADESGRLFF | TGTGCCAGCAGCTTAACCCTGGCTGATGAATCGGGGCGGCTGTTTTTT
TRBJ2-7 | - | TRBV5-1 | TRBD1 | 17 | CASSLNPTGGLFHEQYF | TGCGCCAGCAGCCTCAATCCCACAGGGGGATTGTTCCACGAGCAGTACTTC
TRBJ1-2 | few | TRBV12-5 | - | 15 | CASGLHRTAEYGYTF | TGTGCTAGTGGTTTGCACCGGACCGCTGAGTATGGCTACACCTTC